This T cell receptor beta chain was captured in a study of T cell responses to AZD1222 COVID-19 vaccine. As to this clone: Its antigen is as yet unknown.

The germline gives CDR1 SGHRS, CDR2 YFSETQ. The CDR3 is 15 residues long. With 5 bases clipped from V and 3 bases from J, the junction kept 6 bases outside the gene matches. Study results and limitations: Variant regions that are unmutated are reportedly the target of nearly half of spike-specific TCRs.

TCRdb's copy holds only in-frame clones and misses some; the assay was immunoSEQ multiplex PCR. The sample includes roughly 110,000 clones, 87% of them seen just once. Here the sequenced sample was peripheral blood, taken on day 0 of AZD1222 vaccination. The source of this sequence is an adult in good health. The chain uses TRBV5-1 and TRBJ2-7; TRBD2 matches at 12 bases. The CDR3 DNA reads TGCGCCAGCAGACTAGCGGGGGGAAACTTCTACGAGCAGTACTTC. Encoded protein: CASRLAGGNFYEQYF.